These 16 T cell receptor beta chains were sequenced from one sample in a study of CXCR3-negative and CXCR3-positive naive CD8 T cells (dated by TCRdb to the late 2010s). Sequencing was carried out with a NextSeq 550. The Human TCR Profiling Kit (MiLaboratory) was used to prepare UMI-labeled 5' RACE TRB cDNA libraries. TCRdb reprocessed the reads; each CDR3 protein sequence makes one entry, and DNA is unavailable. The table for this sample shows fewer than 95,000 distinct CDR3 sequences. The ten biggest clones cover approximately 1.5% of the sample. Sequencing used naive CXCR3- CD8+ T cells from blood. The cell subset or site label corresponds to: CD45RO-CCR7+CD27+CD95- naive CD8+ T cells lacking CXCR3 (TNR3-). The origin of the receptors is a human donor in good health. Some clones in this sample may be carry-over from other donors' samples.

V gene TRBV13 combines with J gene TRBJ2-1; the D call from TCRdb, TRBD1, cannot be confirmed without DNA. The germline CDR1 and CDR2 sequences are PRHDT and FYEKMQ (reference sequence). CDR3 length: 15 residues. CDR3 residues: CASSSGTGGMHEQFF.

The chain couples TRBV29-1 to TRBJ2-2; as DNA is missing, the TRBD1 call by TCRdb cannot be tested. Per the germline V gene, CDR1 is SQVTM and CDR2 is ANQGSEA. This CDR3 comprises 11 residues. The CDR3 protein is CSVLGGGELFF.

The genes are TRBV4-1 and TRBJ1-2; lacking DNA, the TRBD1 call made by TCRdb goes unchecked. CDR3 size: 15 residues. CDR1 is MGHRA, CDR2 YSYEKL, per germline. This CDR3 reads CASSQAGAAKDGYTF.

The chain combines TRBV7-9 with TRBJ2-7; with no DNA, the TCRdb D assignment of TRBD2 cannot be verified. This CDR3 spans 15 amino acids. The germline V gene encodes CDR1 SEHNR and CDR2 FQNEAQ (reference sequence). The CDR3 protein is CASSSLDGDGYEQYF.

This chain uses TRBV6-5 with TRBJ2-7. CDR1 and CDR2 (germline): MNHEY, SVGAGI. The CDR3 consists of 11 residues. CDR3 in amino acids: CASSSNYEQYF.

This chain uses TRBV6-2 or TRBV6-3 with TRBJ2-1; no DNA is available, so the TRBD2 call from TCRdb remains unchecked. Germline CDR1 reads MNHEY; CDR2 reads SVGEGT. The CDR3 extends over 14 amino acids. CDR3 protein: CASREAGSYNEQFF.

The chain combines TRBV11-2 with TRBJ2-3; TCRdb's D call, TRBD2, is unchecked because there is no DNA. Germline CDR1 reads SGHAT; CDR2 reads FQNNGV. The CDR3 extends over 17 amino acids. CDR3 amino acids: CASSRGVAGTNTDTQYF.

The chain couples TRBV21-1 to TRBJ2-5; no DNA is available, so the TRBD2 call from TCRdb remains unchecked. TRBV21-1 is a known pseudogene. This CDR3 spans 16 amino acids. CDR3 sequence reads: CASSPAPGLKRETQYF.

The chain has TRBV24-1 and TRBJ2-1; TCRdb outputs TRBD1, but without DNA this stays unchecked. Germline CDR1 and CDR2: KGHDR and SFDVKD. The CDR3 contains 16 residues. The CDR3: CATSELGVGSYNEQFF.

The chain is built from TRBV15 and TRBJ1-1; the D gene TCRdb calls, TRBD1, cannot be checked with no DNA. Germline V gene data show CDR1 as LNHNV and CDR2 as YYDKDF (reference sequence). This CDR3 has 14 amino acids. The CDR3 sequence: CATSREDRGTEAFF.

The genes are TRBV5-1 and TRBJ2-7; TCRdb designates TRBD1, a call that cannot be tested without DNA. The length of the CDR3 is 15 residues. Germline V CDR1 and CDR2: SGHRS, YFSETQ. The CDR3 protein is CASSATSGRLYEQYF.

The chain uses TRBV28 and TRBJ2-5; TCRdb names TRBD1, which stays unverified in the absence of DNA. This CDR3 is 19 amino acids long. In germline, CDR1 is MDHEN, CDR2 SYDVKM. CDR3 sequence reads: CASSLLLGVDSLEGETQYF.

The CDR3 reads CASSAPGGPGETQYF. The J gene is TRBJ2-5, the V gene TRBV5-6; the D gene TCRdb calls, TRBD2, cannot be checked with no DNA. Germline lookup yields CDR1 SGHDT and CDR2 YYEEEE. The CDR3 totals 15 residues. Drawing the rest from reference TRBV5-6 and TRBJ2-5, the complete variable domain is DAGVTQSPTHLIKTRGQQVTLRCSPKSGHDTVSWYQQALGQGPQFIFQYYEEEERQRGNFPDRFSGHQFPNYSSELNVNALLLGDSALYLCASSAPGGPGETQYFGPGTRLLVL.

The genes are TRBV20-1 and TRBJ2-1; TCRdb's D call, TRBD1, is unchecked because there is no DNA. The germline CDR1 and CDR2 sequences are DFQATT and SNEGSKA (reference sequence). The CDR3 has 14 amino acids. CDR3 sequence: CSARDLGQGTEQFF.

The chain recombines TRBV7-9 with TRBJ2-2; TCRdb calls TRBD1, which cannot be checked without DNA. The length of the CDR3 is 15 residues. CDR1 is SEHNR and CDR2 is FQNEAQ in the germline V gene (reference sequence). The CDR3 loop is CASSPPGQNTGELFF.

The chain has TRBV29-1 and TRBJ2-3; TCRdb outputs TRBD1, but without DNA this stays unchecked. The CDR3 sequence is 17 residues long. Germline CDR1 reads SQVTM; CDR2 reads ANQGSEA. CDR3 amino acids: CSVDGLGQGLTADTQYF.